One and the same sample provided the 11 T cell receptor delta chains below, sequenced in a study of γδ T cells in repeated Plasmodium falciparum infection. Vgamma9/Vdelta2+ and Vdelta2-negative gammadelta T cells were flow-sorted from PBMC for bulk sequencing. TCRdb re-called the multiplex PCR reads through CATT. The sample shows approximately 90,000 delta-chain clones, approximately 1% of them seen only once. Sequenced material: gamma-delta T cells from blood. These receptors all stem from a pool of human donors (malaria-infected and uninfected, not separated).

This clone was found many times. The TCRdb protein, from a much larger clone, departs from this DNA's translation at residue 12, likely by read error; the protein shown derives from the DNA. J is TRDJ3 and V is TRDV2, with TRDD2 matching 7 bases. Here the J gene came from matching the DNA to germline, since TCRdb omits it. This CDR3 is built from 19 residues. V dropped 1 base and J dropped 5; count of bases not matched to a gene: 13. The germline V gene has CDR1 GEAIGNYY and CDR2 EKD. For the CDR3, the DNA is TGTGCCTGTGACACATTTCCTACGTTGGGGCCGAGGGACACCCGACAGATGTTTTTC. Its translation: CACDTFPTLGPRDTRQMFF.

This clone came up a few times. TCRdb has a much larger clone's protein, which differs at residue 5 from the translation of this DNA, likely because of a read error; what is shown is the protein translated from the DNA. J is TRDJ1 and V is TRDV2; no clear D. No J gene was available from TCRdb, and it was assigned here by a germline match of the DNA. Trimming removed 3 bases at V and 3 bases at J, with 13 bases between. This CDR3 comprises 14 residues. Per germline, CDR1 GEAIGNYY and CDR2 EKD. CDR3 region: CACDSPSLPDKLIF. Here the CDR3 DNA reads TGTGCCTGTGACTCCCCCTCTCTGCCCGATAAACTCATCTTT.

This clone was seen a few times. The protein TCRdb lists belongs to a much larger clone and differs from this DNA's translation at residue 15, which points to a read error; the protein shown is made from the DNA. V is TRDV1 and J is TRDJ1, with TRDD2 matching 7 bases. The CDR3 covers 19 residues. Germline-derived CDR1 and CDR2 are TSWWSYY and QGS. The CDR3 reads CALGDNLPSSFQFTGKLIF. CDR3 nucleotides: TGTGCTCTTGGGGATAACCTGCCTTCCTCTTTTCAGTTCACCGGTAAACTCATCTTT.

The CDR3 region is CALGGASSLLGDFSEDKLIF. Written as DNA, the CDR3 is TGTGCTCTTGGGGGCGCCTCTTCCCTACTGGGGGATTTTTCCGAGGATAAACTCATCTTT. The J gene is TRDJ1, the V gene TRDV1; 10 positions match TRDD3. Germline matching of the DNA provided the J gene here, since TCRdb leaves it blank. Germline CDR1 reads TSWWSYY; CDR2 reads QGS. The CDR3 is made up of 20 amino acids. After removal of 4 bases from V and 5 bases from J, the junction contained 22 bases not matched to a gene.

Remarks on this clone: A read error is likely here: a far larger clone is one base away. This CDR3 is also generated by other DNA sequences in the sample. J is TRDJ1 and V is TRDV2; D is perhaps TRDD3 (6 bases). The J gene is absent in TCRdb and was assigned here via DNA matching to germline. CDR1 GEAIGNYY and CDR2 EKD come from the germline V gene. This CDR3 is 18 amino acids long. Trimming left V 0 bases short and J 2 bases short, with 21 bases between. DNA for the CDR3: TGTGCCTGTGACACCCTGGGGATTTCTGTGGGGTATACCGATAAACTCATCTTT. It yields the protein CACDTLGISVGYTDKLIF.

On this clone itself: The mismatch at residue 15 between this DNA's translation and the TCRdb protein of a much larger clone likely reflects a read error; the protein shown is translated from the DNA. This chain connects TRDV2 to TRDJ1, with D perhaps TRDD3 (7 bases). The CDR3 is 21 amino acids. Germline CDR1 and CDR2: GEAIGNYY and EKD. Trimming cost V 4 bases and J 1 base, with 33 bases left between them. The CDR3 protein is CACDSLPRTNWGFHSTDKLIF. CDR3 bases: TGTGCCTGTGATAGCCTTCCGCGGACCAACTGGGGTTTTCACTCCACCGATAAACTCATCTTT.

This clone was detected only a few times. A read error is likely here: a far larger clone is one base away. Different DNA sequences within this sample yield the same CDR3. V gene TRDV1 combines with J gene TRDJ1, with 13 bases matching TRDD3. This CDR3 has 19 residues. Germline V gives CDR1 TSWWSYY, CDR2 QGS. The CDR3 DNA reads TGTGCCCTTGGGGAAATCCGGTACTGGGGGATACGGCCTACCGATAAACTCATCTTT. It specifies CALGEIRYWGIRPTDKLIF.

Details on this clone: Translating this DNA gives a protein that differs at residue 6 from the TCRdb one, which belongs to a much larger clone; a read error is likely, and the protein shown is this translation. The gene calls are TRDV1 and TRDJ1, with 10 bases aligning to TRDD3. The J gene is absent in TCRdb and was assigned here via DNA matching to germline. CDR1 is TSWWSYY and CDR2 is QGS in the germline V gene. V lost 5 bases to trimming and J lost 0 bases; unmatched junction nucleotides: 15. This CDR3 is 19 amino acids long. CDR3 protein: CALGSLGGYGPPYTDKLIF. CDR3 DNA sequence: TGTGCTCTTGGGTCCCTAGGGGGATACGGTCCTCCGTACACCGATAAACTCATCTTT.

With regard to this clone: TCRdb's entry gives the protein of a much larger clone, which mismatches this DNA's translation at residue 8, likely from a read error; the protein reported here is translated from the DNA. The chain has TRDV1 and TRDJ1, with 10 bases identical to TRDD3. The J gene is not listed in TCRdb, so it was assigned here from a DNA match to germline. There are 19 residues in the CDR3. The V and J ends lost 4 bases and 0 bases, in that order; junction bases with no gene match: 14. Germline V gene lookup returns CDR1 TSWWSYY and CDR2 QGS. Here the CDR3 DNA reads TGTGCTCTTGGGGCCTGTATAGTTGGGGGATACCTGTACACCGATAAACTCATCTTT. This encodes CALGACIVGGYLYTDKLIF.

Only a few counts were recorded for this clone. A far larger clone is a single base away, which makes a read error likely. This CDR3 is also generated by other DNA sequences in the sample. V gene TRDV1 combines with J gene TRDJ1; TRDD3 matches 9 bases. The J gene, absent from TCRdb, was called here by matching the DNA to germline. There are 22 residues in the CDR3. Germline assignment: CDR1 TSWWSYY and CDR2 QGS. V was clipped by 5 bases and J by 0 bases; unmatched bases: 25. CDR3 sequence: CALGPLEFLRSILGDYTDKLIF. The CDR3 DNA sequence: TGTGCTCTTGGGCCCCTGGAATTCCTTCGGTCTATACTGGGGGACTACACCGATAAACTCATCTTT.

This clone was found a few times. TCRdb shows a much larger clone's protein in place of this DNA's translation, and the two differ at residue 16, likely through a read error; the protein shown is translated from the DNA. The same CDR3 also results from other DNA sequences found in this sample. The V call is TRDV2, the J call TRDJ1, with 11 bases identical to TRDD3. The junction had 28 bases not matched to a gene; V was cut back by 6 bases and J by 2 bases. Germline V lookup: CDR1 GEAIGNYY, CDR2 EKD. There are 22 residues in the CDR3. This chain's CDR3 is CACWHPTSSRSTGGYLTDKLIF. The CDR3 DNA sequence: TGTGCCTGTTGGCATCCTACGTCTTCTAGGTCTACTGGGGGATATCTTACCGATAAACTCATCTTT.